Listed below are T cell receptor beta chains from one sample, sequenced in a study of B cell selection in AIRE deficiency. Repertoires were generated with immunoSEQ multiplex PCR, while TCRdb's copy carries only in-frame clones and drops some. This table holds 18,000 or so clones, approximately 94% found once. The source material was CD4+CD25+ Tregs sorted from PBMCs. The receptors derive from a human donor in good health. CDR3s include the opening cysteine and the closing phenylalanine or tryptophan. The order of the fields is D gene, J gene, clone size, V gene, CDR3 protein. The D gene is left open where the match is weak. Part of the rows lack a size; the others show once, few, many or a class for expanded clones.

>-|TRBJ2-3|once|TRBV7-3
CASSLVGGGRGTQYF
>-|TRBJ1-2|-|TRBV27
CASSRQDSYGYTF
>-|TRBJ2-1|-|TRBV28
CASSFHAALGEQFF
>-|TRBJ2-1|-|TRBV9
CASSVGGDAYNEQFF
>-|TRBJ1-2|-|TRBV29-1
CSVETTPNYGYTF
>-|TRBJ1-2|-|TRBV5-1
CASSLLGRINYGYTF
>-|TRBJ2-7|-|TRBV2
CASSERVYSYEQYF
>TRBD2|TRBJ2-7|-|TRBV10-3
CAISPGLAGESQYF
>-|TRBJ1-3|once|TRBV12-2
CASRLVCGNTIYF
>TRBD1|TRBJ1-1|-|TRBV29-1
CSAGDREAFF
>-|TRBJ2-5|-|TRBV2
CASSEQYQETQYF
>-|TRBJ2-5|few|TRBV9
CASSVEGGTGTQYF
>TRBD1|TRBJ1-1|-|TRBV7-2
CASTPVGTGGGTEAFF
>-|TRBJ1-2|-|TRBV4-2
CASSLEGGGEGYGYTF
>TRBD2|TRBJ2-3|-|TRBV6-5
CASRWTSGRTDTQYF
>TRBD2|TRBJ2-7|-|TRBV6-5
CASGQPGLGDEQYF
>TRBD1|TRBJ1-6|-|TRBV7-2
CASSLWPPGQGNSPLHF
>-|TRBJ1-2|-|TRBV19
CASKPLGDGGGYTF
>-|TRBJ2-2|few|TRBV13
CASGLSLTGELFF
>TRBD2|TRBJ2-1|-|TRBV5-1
CASSFRTSGEGEFF
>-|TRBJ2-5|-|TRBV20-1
CSATGMQTQYF
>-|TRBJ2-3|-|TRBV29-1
CSVETGTDTQYF
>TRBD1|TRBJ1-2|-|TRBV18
CASSPTGTNYGYTF
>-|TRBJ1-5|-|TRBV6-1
CASSEEGGYQPQHF
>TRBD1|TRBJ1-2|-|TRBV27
CASSSRQGGIYGYTF
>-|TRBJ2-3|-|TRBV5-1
CASSSESTDTQYF
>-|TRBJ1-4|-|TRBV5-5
CASSWSPGEDEKLFF
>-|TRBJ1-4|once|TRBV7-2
CASRGLRSEKLFF
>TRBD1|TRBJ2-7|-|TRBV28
CASSPRQGVYEQYF
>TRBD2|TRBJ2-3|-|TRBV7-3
CASRKNPGTRNPDTQYF
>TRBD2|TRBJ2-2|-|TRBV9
CASSVTSGNTGELFF
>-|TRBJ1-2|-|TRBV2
CASDGGIGGYTF
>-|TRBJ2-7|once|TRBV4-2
CASSQDQGPPYEQYF
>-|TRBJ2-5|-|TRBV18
CASSPDLQETQYF
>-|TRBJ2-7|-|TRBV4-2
CASSLVASSYEQYF
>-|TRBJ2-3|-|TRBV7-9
CASSSRDTQYF
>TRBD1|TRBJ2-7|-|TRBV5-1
CASSLDRGFSYEQYF
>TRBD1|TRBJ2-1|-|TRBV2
CATRDRAYNEQFF
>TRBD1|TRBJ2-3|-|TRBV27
CASSEGGFSTDTQYF
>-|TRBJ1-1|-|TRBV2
CASSGRRNTEAFF
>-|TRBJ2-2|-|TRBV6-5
CASRPRHKGTGELFF
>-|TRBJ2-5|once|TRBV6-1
CASSEARAAVAQETQYF
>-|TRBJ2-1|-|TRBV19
CASSIFDRYNEQFF
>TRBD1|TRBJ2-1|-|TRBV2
CASSVQGAGYNEQFF
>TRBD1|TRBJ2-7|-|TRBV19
CASSIPGQGTYEQYF
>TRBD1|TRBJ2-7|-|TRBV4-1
CASSLAKAPRDSGF
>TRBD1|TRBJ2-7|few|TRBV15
CATSRELGQDSYEQYF
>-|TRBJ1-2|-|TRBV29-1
CSVDRGNYGYTF
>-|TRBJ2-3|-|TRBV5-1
CASSWGLAASTDTQYF
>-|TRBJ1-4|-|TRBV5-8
CASSPGGSATNEKLFF
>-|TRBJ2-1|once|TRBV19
CASSIRGTRYNEQFF
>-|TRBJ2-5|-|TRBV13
CASSPHPRGSETQYF
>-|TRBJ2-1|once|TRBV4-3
CASSQARKRGAVGYNEQFF